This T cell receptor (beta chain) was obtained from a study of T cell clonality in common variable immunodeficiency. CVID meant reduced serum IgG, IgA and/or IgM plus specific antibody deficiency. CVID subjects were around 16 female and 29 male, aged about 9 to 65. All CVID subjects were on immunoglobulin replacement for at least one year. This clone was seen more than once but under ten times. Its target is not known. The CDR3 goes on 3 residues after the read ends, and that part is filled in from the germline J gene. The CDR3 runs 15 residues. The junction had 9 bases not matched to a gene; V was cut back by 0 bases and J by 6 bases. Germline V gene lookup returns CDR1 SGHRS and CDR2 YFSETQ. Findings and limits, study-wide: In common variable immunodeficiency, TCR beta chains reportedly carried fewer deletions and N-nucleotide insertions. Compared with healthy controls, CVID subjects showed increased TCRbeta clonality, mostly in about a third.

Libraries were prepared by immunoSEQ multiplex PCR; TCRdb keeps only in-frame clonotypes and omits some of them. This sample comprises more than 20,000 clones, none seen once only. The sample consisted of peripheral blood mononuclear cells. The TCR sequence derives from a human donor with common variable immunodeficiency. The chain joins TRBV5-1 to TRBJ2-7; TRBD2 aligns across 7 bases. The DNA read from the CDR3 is TGCGCCAGCAGCTTGGGGGACGGACTAGGAGGCGAG. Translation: CASSLGDGLGGE. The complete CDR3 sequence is CASSLGDGLGGEQYF.